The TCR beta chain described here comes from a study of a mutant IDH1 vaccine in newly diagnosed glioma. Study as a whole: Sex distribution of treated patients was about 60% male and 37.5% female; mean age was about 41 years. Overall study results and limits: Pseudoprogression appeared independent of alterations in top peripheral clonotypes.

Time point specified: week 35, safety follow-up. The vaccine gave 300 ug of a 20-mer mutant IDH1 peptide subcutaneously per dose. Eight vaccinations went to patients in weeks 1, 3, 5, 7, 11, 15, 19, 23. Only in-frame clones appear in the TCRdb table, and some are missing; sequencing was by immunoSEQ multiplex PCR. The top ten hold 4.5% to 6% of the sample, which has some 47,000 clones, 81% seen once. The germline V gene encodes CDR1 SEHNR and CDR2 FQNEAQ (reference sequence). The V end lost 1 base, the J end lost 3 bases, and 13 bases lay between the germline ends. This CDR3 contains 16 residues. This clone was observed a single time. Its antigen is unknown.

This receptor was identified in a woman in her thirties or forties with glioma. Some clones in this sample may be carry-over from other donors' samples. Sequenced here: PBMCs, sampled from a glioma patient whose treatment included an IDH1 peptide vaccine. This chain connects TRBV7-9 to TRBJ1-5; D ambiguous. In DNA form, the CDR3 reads TGTGCCAGCAGCTTAGACGATGAAACGTCCAATCAGCCCCAGCATTTT. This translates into CASSLDDETSNQPQHF. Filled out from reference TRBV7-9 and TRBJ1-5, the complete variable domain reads DTGVSQNPRHKITKRGQNVTFRCDPISEHNRLYWYRQTLGQGPEFLTYFQNEAQLEKSRLLSDRFSAERPKGSFSTLEIQRTEQGDSAMYLCASSLDDETSNQPQHFGDGTRLSIL.